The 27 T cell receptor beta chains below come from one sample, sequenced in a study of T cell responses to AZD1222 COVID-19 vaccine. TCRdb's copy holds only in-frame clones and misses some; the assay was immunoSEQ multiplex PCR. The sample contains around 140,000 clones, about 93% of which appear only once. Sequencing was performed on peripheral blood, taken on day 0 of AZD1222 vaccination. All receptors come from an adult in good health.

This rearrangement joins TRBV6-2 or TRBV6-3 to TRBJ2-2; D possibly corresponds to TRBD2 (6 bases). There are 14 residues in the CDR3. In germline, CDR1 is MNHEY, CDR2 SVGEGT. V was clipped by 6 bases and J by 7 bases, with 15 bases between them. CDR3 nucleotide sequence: TGTGCCAGCAGCCTTACTAGCTTGGGCGGGGAGCTGTTTTTT. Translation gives CASSLTSLGGELFF.

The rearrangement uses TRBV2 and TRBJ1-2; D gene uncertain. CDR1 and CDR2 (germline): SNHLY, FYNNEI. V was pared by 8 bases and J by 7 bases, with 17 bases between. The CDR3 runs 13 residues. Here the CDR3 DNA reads TGTGCCAGCCGACAATCACTGAGTTCTGGCTACACCTTC. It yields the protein CASRQSLSSGYTF.

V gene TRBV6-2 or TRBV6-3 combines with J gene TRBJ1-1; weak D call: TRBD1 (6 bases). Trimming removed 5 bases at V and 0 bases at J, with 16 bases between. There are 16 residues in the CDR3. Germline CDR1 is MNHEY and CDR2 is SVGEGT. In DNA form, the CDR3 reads TGTGCCAGCAGTAGGGGGGGCCGGGCGTTGAACACTGAAGCTTTCTTT. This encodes CASSRGGRALNTEAFF.

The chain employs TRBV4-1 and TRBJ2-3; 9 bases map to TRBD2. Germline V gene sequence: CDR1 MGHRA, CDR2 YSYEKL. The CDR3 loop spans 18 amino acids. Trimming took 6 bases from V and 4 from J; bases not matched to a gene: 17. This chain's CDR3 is CASSPERDSGRGADTQYF. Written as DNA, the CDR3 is TGCGCCAGCAGTCCCGAGAGAGATAGCGGGAGAGGTGCAGATACGCAGTATTTT.

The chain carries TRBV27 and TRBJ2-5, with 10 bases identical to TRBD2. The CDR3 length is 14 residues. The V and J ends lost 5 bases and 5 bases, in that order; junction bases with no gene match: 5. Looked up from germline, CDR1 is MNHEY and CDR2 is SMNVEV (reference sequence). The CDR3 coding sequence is TGTGCCAGCAGTCCATGGACTAGCGGCGAGACCCAGTACTTC. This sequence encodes CASSPWTSGETQYF.

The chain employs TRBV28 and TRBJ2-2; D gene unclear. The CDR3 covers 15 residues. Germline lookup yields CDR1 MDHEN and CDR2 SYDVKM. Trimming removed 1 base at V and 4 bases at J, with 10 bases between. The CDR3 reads CASSLSGLATGELFF. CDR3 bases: TGTGCCAGCAGTTTATCCGGGTTGGCCACCGGGGAGCTGTTTTTT.

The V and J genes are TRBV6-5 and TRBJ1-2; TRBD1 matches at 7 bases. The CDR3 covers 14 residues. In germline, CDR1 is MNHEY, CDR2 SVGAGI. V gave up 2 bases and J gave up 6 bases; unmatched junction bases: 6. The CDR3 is CASSYRGQINGYTF. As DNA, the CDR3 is TGTGCCAGCAGTTACAGGGGACAGATCAATGGCTACACCTTC.

CDR3 residues: CASSQDEGGTGSTDTQYF. The CDR3 DNA follows: TGCGCCAGCAGCCAAGATGAAGGCGGGACAGGGAGCACAGATACGCAGTATTTT. J is TRBJ2-3 and V is TRBV4-1, with TRBD1 matching over 9 bases. This CDR3 region has 18 residues. J gave up 0 bases and V 0 bases, and 7 bases lay outside the gene matches. Germline CDR1 and CDR2: MGHRA and YSYEKL.

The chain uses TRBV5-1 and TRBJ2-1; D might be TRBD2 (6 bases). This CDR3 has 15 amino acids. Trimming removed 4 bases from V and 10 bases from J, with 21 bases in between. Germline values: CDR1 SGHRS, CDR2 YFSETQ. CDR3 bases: TGCGCCAGCAGCAAGGACGGGACTGGAGGCCTGGAGCAGTTCTTC. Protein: CASSKDGTGGLEQFF.

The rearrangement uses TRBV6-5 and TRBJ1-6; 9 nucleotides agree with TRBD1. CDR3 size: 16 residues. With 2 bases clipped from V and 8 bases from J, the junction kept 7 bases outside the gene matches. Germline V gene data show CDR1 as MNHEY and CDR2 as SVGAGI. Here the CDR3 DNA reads TGTGCCAGCAGTTACACAGGGGGCACAAGTTATTCACCCCTCCACTTT. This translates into CASSYTGGTSYSPLHF.

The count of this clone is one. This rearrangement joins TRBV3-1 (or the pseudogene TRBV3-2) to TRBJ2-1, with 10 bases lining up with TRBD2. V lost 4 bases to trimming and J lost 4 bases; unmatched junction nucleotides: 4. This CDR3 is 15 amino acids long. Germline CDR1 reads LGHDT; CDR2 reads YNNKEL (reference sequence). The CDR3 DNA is TGTGCCAGCAGCCGCAGCGGGGGGGCATACAATGAGCAGTTCTTC. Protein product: CASSRSGGAYNEQFF.

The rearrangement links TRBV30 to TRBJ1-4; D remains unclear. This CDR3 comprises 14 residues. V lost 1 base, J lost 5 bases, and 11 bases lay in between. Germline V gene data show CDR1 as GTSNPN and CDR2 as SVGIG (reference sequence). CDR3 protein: CAWSGGRTNEKLFF. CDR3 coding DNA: TGTGCCTGGAGTGGCGGCAGGACGAATGAAAAACTGTTTTTT.

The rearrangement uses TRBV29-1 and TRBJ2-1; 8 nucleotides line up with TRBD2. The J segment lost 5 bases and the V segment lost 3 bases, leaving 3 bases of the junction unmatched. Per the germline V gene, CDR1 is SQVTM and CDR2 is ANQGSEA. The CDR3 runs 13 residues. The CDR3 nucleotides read TGCAGCGTTGAGGGCGGGGGGAACAATGAGCAGTTCTTC. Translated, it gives CSVEGGGNNEQFF.

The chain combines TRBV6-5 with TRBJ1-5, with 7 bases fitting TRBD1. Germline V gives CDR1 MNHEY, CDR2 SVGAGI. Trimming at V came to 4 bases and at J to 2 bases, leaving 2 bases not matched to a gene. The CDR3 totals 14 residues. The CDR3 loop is CASSLDRGNQPQHF. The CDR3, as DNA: TGTGCCAGCAGTTTAGACAGGGGCAATCAGCCCCAGCATTTT.

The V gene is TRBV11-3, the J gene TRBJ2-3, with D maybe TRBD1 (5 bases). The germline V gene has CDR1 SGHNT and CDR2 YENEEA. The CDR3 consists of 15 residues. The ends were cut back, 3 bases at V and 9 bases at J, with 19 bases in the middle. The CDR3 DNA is TGTGCCAGCAGCTTCGATAGGACAAGGCAGGAAACGCAGTATTTT. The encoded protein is CASSFDRTRQETQYF.

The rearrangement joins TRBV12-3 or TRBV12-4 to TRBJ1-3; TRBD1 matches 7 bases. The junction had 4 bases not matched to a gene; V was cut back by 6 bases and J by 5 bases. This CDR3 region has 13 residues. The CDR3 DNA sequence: TGTGCCAGCAGCGTGGACAGGAGAAACACCATATATTTT. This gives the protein CASSVDRRNTIYF.

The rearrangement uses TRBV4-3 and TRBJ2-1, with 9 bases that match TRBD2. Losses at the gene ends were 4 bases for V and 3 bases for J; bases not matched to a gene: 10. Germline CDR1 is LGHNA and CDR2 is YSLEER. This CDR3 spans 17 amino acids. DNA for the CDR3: TGCGCCAGCAGCCTCTCGCGGGGGGGTCGGGGCTACAATGAGCAGTTCTTC. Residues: CASSLSRGGRGYNEQFF.

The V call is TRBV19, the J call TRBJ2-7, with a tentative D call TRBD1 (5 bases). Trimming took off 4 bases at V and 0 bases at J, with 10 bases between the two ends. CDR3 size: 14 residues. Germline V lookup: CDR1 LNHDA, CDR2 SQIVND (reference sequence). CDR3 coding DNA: TGTGCCAGTAGTACAGGGCTTTCCTCCTACGAGCAGTACTTC. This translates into CASSTGLSSYEQYF. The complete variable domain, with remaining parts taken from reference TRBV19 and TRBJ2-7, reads DGGITQSPKYLFRKEGQNVTLSCEQNLNHDAMYWYRQDPGQGLRLIYYSQIVNDFQKGDIAEGYSVSREKKESFPLTVTSAQKNPTAFYLCASSTGLSSYEQYFGPGTRLTVT.

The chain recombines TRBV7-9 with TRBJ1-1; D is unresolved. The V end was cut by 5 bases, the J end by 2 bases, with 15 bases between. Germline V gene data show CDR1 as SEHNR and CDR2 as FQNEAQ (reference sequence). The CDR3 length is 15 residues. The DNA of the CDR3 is TGTGCCAGCAGCCCCCTACGACAAGCCAACACTGAAGCTTTCTTT. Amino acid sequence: CASSPLRQANTEAFF. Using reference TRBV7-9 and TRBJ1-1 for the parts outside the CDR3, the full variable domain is DTGVSQNPRHKITKRGQNVTFRCDPISEHNRLYWYRQTLGQGPEFLTYFQNEAQLEKSRLLSDRFSAERPKGSFSTLEIQRTEQGDSAMYLCASSPLRQANTEAFFGQGTRLTVV.

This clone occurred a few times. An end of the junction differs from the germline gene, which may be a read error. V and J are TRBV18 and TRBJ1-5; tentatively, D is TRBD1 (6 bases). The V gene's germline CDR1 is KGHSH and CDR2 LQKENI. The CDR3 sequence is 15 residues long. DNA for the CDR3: TGTGCCAGCTCACTATTAAGACAGGATACTCAGGCCCAGCATTTT. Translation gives CASSLLRQDTQAQHF.

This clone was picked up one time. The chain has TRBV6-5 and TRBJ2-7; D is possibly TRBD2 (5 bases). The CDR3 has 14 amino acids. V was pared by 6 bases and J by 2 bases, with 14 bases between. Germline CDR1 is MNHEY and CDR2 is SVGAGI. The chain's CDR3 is CASRPRESAYEQYF. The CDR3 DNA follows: TGTGCCAGCAGGCCGAGGGAATCCGCCTACGAGCAGTACTTC.

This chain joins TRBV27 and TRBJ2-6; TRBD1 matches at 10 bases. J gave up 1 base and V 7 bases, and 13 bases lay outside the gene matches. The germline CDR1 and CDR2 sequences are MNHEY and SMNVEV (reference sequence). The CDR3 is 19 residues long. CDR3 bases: TGTGCCAGCACCTATCGGGCGGACAGGGGGTTGTCTGGGGCCAACGTCCTGACTTTC. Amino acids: CASTYRADRGLSGANVLTF.

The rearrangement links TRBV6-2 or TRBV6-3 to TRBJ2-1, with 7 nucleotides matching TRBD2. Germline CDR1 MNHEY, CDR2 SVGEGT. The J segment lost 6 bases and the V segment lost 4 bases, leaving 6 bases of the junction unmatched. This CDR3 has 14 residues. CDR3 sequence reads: CASSSGTIINEQFF. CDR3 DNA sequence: TGTGCCAGCAGTTCTGGGACTATAATCAATGAGCAGTTCTTC.

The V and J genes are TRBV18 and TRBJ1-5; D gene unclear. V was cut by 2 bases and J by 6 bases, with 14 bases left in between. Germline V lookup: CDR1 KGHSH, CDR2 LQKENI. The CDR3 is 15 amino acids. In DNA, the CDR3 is TGTGCCAGCTCACCAAGGTGGCGGCTGGGTCAGCCCCAGCATTTT. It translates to CASSPRWRLGQPQHF.

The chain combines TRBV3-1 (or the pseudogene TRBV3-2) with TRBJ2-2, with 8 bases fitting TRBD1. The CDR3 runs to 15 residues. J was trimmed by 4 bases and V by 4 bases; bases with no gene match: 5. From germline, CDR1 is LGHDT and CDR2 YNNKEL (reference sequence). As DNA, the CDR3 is TGTGCCAGCAGCCTCAGGGGGCGCGTCACCGGGGAGCTGTTTTTT. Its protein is CASSLRGRVTGELFF.

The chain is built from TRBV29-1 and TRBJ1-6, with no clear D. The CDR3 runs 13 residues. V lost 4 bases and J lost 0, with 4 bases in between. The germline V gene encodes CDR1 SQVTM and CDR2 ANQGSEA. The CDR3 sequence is CSVGNSYNSPLHF. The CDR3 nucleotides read TGCAGCGTTGGAAACTCCTATAATTCACCCCTCCACTTT.

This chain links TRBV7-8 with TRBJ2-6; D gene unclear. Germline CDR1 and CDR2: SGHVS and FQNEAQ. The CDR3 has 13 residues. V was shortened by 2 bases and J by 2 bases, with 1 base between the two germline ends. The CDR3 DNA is TGTGCCAGCAGCTTAACTGGGGCCAACGTCCTGACTTTC. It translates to CASSLTGANVLTF.